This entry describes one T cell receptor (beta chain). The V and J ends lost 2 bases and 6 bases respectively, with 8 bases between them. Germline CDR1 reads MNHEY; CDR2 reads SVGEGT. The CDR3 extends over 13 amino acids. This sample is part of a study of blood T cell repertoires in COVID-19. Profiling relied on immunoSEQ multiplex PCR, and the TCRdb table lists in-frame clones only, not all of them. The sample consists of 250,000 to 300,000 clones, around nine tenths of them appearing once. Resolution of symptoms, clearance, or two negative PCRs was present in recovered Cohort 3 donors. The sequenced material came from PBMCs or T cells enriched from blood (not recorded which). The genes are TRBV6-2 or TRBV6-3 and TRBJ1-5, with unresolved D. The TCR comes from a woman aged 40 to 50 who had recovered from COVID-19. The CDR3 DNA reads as TGTGCCAGCAGTTACACTCAATTTCAGCCCCAGCATTTT. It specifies CASSYTQFQPQHF.